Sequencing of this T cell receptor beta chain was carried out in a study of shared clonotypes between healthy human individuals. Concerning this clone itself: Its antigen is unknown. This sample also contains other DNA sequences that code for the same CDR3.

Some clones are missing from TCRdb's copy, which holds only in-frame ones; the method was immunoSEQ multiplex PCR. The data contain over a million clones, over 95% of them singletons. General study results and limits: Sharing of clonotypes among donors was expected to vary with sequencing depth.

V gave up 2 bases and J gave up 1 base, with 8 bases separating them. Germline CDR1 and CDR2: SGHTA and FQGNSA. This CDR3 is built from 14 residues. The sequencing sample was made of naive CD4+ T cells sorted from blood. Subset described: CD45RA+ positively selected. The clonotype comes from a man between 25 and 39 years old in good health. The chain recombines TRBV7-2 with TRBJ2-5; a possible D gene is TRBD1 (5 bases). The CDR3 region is CASSLSRGQETQYF. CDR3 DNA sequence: TGTGCCAGCAGCTTAAGTAGGGGCCAAGAGACCCAGTACTTC.